Each of the 5 T cell receptor beta chains below was sequenced from the same sample in a study of blood T cell repertoires in COVID-19. Only in-frame clones appear in the TCRdb table, and some are missing; sequencing was by immunoSEQ multiplex PCR. The data show about 270,000 clones, 83% seen once. Sequencing input: peripheral blood. The receptors originated from a woman in her fifties or sixties who had recovered from COVID-19.

The chain recombines TRBV5-1 with TRBJ1-2; 8 nucleotides agree with TRBD1. V lost 4 bases, J lost 6 bases, and 14 bases stayed unmatched. The germline V gene encodes CDR1 SGHRS and CDR2 YFSETQ. This CDR3 has 16 residues. As DNA, the CDR3 is TGCGCCAGCAGCCCCGGCCTCTTACAGGGGGACGATGGCTACACCTTC. As protein: CASSPGLLQGDDGYTF.

V and J are TRBV5-1 and TRBJ2-5; 8 bases agree with TRBD1. Trimming cost V 0 bases and J 4 bases; bases outside gene matches: 5. The CDR3 runs 15 residues. Germline CDR1 and CDR2: SGHRS and YFSETQ. The CDR3 protein is CASSLGTGQGETQYF. The CDR3, as DNA: TGCGCCAGCAGCTTGGGAACCGGACAGGGAGAGACCCAGTACTTC.

This chain uses TRBV27 with TRBJ1-2, with D unclear. Germline V gene sequence: CDR1 MNHEY, CDR2 SMNVEV (reference sequence). The V and J ends lost 3 bases and 4 bases respectively, with 9 bases between them. The CDR3 sequence is 13 residues long. The CDR3 reads CASSLTRGYGYTF. The DNA of the CDR3 is TGTGCCAGCAGTTTGACTCGGGGCTATGGCTACACCTTC.

J is TRBJ2-7 and V is TRBV18; D uncertain. This CDR3 contains 13 residues. V lost 2 bases, J lost 3 bases, and 8 bases lay in between. Germline lookup yields CDR1 KGHSH and CDR2 LQKENI. Here the CDR3 reads CASSPATYYEQYF. CDR3 in DNA: TGTGCCAGCTCACCAGCCACATACTACGAGCAGTACTTC.

This clone was found a few times. The V gene is TRBV30, the J gene TRBJ1-3; TRBD1 matches at 10 bases. CDR3 length equals 13 residues. The germline CDR1 and CDR2 sequences are GTSNPN and SVGIG (reference sequence). V trimming: 8 bases; J trimming: 3 bases; junction bases outside the gene matches: 4. This CDR3 reads CARQGAFGNTIYF. DNA for the CDR3: TGTGCCCGACAGGGGGCTTTTGGAAACACCATATATTTT.